This is a list of T cell receptor beta chains from one sample in a study of T cell repertoires and HLA-DP antigens. Their cognate antigens are unknown. TCRdb's copy holds only in-frame clones and misses some; the assay was immunoSEQ multiplex PCR. The table shows about 89,000 clones, with 86% occurring only once. The sample taken for sequencing was CD4+ T cells from PBMCs. The receptor set was obtained from a middle-aged man in good health and CMV-seronegative. CDR3s include the opening cysteine and the closing phenylalanine or tryptophan. Not every row has a clone size; where given, it reads once, few, many or a size class.

clone size	V gene	J gene	CDR3 length	CDR3 protein
NA	TRBV9	TRBJ1-2	14	CASSVGTQDYGYTF
NA	TRBV6-4	TRBJ2-5	15	CASSDPSGGGETQYF
NA	TRBV18	TRBJ2-2	15	CASSPLTGATGELFF
NA	TRBV25-1	TRBJ2-7	12	CAVGTPTNEQYF
NA	TRBV7-8	TRBJ2-1	15	CASSLRTGAVGEQFF
NA	TRBV7-8	TRBJ2-7	14	CASSLALGTYEQYF
NA	TRBV9	TRBJ2-3	16	CASSVEDRLVGDTQYF
NA	TRBV30	TRBJ2-2	14	CAWGQGGNTGELFF
NA	TRBV19	TRBJ2-3	14	CASSIQGNTDTQYF
NA	TRBV4-3	TRBJ2-5	17	CASSQDKRGAGRETQYF
NA	TRBV11-2	TRBJ2-3	15	CASSLIGGAADTQYF
NA	TRBV27	TRBJ2-1	14	CASSVQGFYNEQFF
NA	TRBV5-1	TRBJ2-5	13	CASGSGGQETQYF
NA	TRBV5-1	TRBJ2-2	14	CASRRDVNTGELFF
once	TRBV27	TRBJ1-4	16	CASSLLGAGYSEKLFF
NA	TRBV5-4	TRBJ1-2	13	CASSSPGTTGYTF
once	TRBV5-1	TRBJ2-1	13	CASSLVLTNEQFF
NA	TRBV6-5	TRBJ1-2	11	CASRGQGLYTF
NA	TRBV19	TRBJ1-5	16	CASRLQGFLDNQPQHF
NA	TRBV20-1	TRBJ2-3	10	CSAGSGSKHF
NA	TRBV7-2	TRBJ2-2	18	CASSLGVPAGGGTGELFF
NA	TRBV27	TRBJ1-4	13	CASRIGFNEKLFF
NA	TRBV14	TRBJ2-1	14	CASSQEGVYNEQFF
NA	TRBV5-1	TRBJ2-1	15	CASSLDWAALNEQFF
NA	TRBV5-1	TRBJ2-7	14	CASGAGDRSYEQYF
NA	TRBV19	TRBJ2-7	14	CASSARQGAYEQYF
NA	TRBV11-2	TRBJ2-7	14	CASSLGDRVLEQYF
NA	TRBV7-9	TRBJ2-7	13	CASSLASSYEQYF
NA	TRBV7-2	TRBJ1-2	15	CASSLAGVGNYGYTF
NA	TRBV6-5	TRBJ1-1	13	CASSYYSNTEAFF
NA	TRBV19	TRBJ2-2	16	CASSIKTGGYVGELFF
NA	TRBV5-4	TRBJ2-3	13	CASSLAIWDTQYF
few	TRBV19	TRBJ1-5	14	CASRVRGSNQPQHF
NA	TRBV7-2	TRBJ2-7	14	CASSLAAQTGEQYF
NA	TRBV6-1	TRBJ2-3	17	CASSEAWGGGPADTQYF
NA	TRBV2	TRBJ2-3	13	CASSDRATDTQYF
NA	TRBV11-2	TRBJ2-7	13	CASSRSGGYEQYF
NA	TRBV19	TRBJ2-1	14	CASSSQVAYNEQFF
NA	TRBV7-2	TRBJ2-2	16	CASSTSLAANTGELFF
NA	TRBV19	TRBJ1-4	14	CASKLGRRNEKLFF
few	TRBV19	TRBJ2-7	13	CASTPSPGYEQYF
NA	TRBV11-1	TRBJ2-7	18	CASSRSANRGHSRAEQYF
NA	TRBV6-1	TRBJ2-1	15	CASSDRRGGNNEQFF
NA	TRBV5-6	TRBJ2-1	18	CASSLGMLAGGPSNEQFF
NA	TRBV7-9	TRBJ1-1	15	CASSFLAGGNTEAFF